This T cell receptor (beta chain) was sequenced in a study of blood T cells in healthy people across ages. Study-level results: In long-lived donors, naive CD4+ cell counts and diversity exceeded those of aged donors. Diversity estimates drawn from one million T cells were deemed underestimates.

Isolation recovered at least 7 million PBMCs from every sample. In regard to this clonotype: The target antigen is unknown.

Sample-barcoded 5' priming and a J-beta primer mix drove a second PCR of about 6 to 12 cycles. Via MiXCR, TCRdb re-called the 5' RACE reads, giving one row per CDR3 protein. The sample includes about 1.8 million distinct CDR3 sequences, about 50% of them seen just once. The J segment lost 0 bases and the V segment lost 5 bases, leaving 5 bases of the junction unmatched. The CDR3 contains 17 residues. Germline values: CDR1 SGHTA, CDR2 FQGTGA. The genes are TRBV7-3 and TRBJ2-6; 9 nucleotides align to TRBD1. The specimen was blood. This TCR came from a woman aged 40 to 55 in good health. CDR3 DNA sequence: TGTGCCAGCAGCGCCCCGGGACAGGGCTCTGGGGCCAACGTCCTGACTTTC. Its protein is CASSAPGQGSGANVLTF.